One and the same sample provided the 13 T cell receptor beta chains below, sequenced in a study of technical replicates of blood from a few donors. The data were produced by immunoSEQ multiplex PCR, yet TCRdb's version contains in-frame clones alone and is incomplete. This table holds roughly 56,000 clones, roughly 96% found once. Sequenced material: PBMCs. These receptors all come from a human donor in good health. Some clones in this sample may be carry-over from other donors' samples.

This clone appeared once. The chain is built from TRBV7-2 and TRBJ2-7; 8 bases are a match to TRBD2. Looked up from germline, CDR1 is SGHTA and CDR2 is FQGNSA. V was pared by 1 base and J by 6 bases, with 8 bases of the junction left unmatched. This CDR3 contains 15 residues. CDR3 region: CASSLVLGGGFEQYF. The CDR3 nucleotides read TGTGCCAGCAGCTTAGTTCTCGGGGGGGGCTTCGAGCAGTACTTC.

This rearrangement joins TRBV10-3 to TRBJ1-2; D is undetermined. This CDR3 contains 14 residues. Germline loops: CDR1 ENHRY, CDR2 SYGVKD. V was clipped by 2 bases and J by 3 bases, with 10 bases between them. CDR3 sequence: CAISEQAEYYGYTF. Written as DNA, the CDR3 is TGTGCCATCAGTGAGCAGGCTGAGTACTATGGCTACACCTTC.

J is TRBJ2-1 and V is TRBV6-1, with 11 bases fitting TRBD1. The CDR3 loop spans 17 amino acids. Germline CDR1 MNHNS, CDR2 SASEGT. J lost 7 bases, V lost 4 bases, and 12 bases had no gene match. For the CDR3, the DNA is TGTGCCAGCAGTGTTCTCTCGGGACAGGGGGAAAAGAATGAGCAGTTCTTC. It translates to CASSVLSGQGEKNEQFF.

The chain recombines TRBV4-3 with TRBJ2-2; D may be TRBD2 (5 bases). The length of the CDR3 is 16 residues. Germline CDR1 and CDR2: LGHNA and YSLEER. Trimming left V 0 bases short and J 1 base short, with 9 bases between. CDR3 coding DNA: TGCGCCAGCAGCCAAGATAGGCGGGTGAACACCGGGGAGCTGTTTTTT. Translation gives CASSQDRRVNTGELFF.

The chain carries TRBV5-4 and TRBJ2-7; TRBD1 aligns across 10 bases. Trimming took 7 bases from V and 3 from J; bases not matched to a gene: 4. This CDR3 spans 13 amino acids. CDR1 and CDR2 from the germline V gene are SGHNT and YYREEE (reference sequence). The CDR3 loop reads CASEDRGSYEQYF. CDR3 DNA: TGTGCCAGCGAGGACAGGGGGAGCTACGAGCAGTACTTC.

This clone has only one observation. V usage is TRBV4-3 and J usage is TRBJ1-1; D is perhaps TRBD1 (5 bases). V was clipped by 4 bases and J by 4 bases, with 7 bases between them. The CDR3 is made up of 12 amino acids. The V gene's germline CDR1 is LGHNA and CDR2 YSLEER. CDR3 sequence reads: CASSPGGTEAFF. The CDR3 DNA is TGCGCCAGCAGCCCCGGGGGCACTGAAGCTTTCTTT.

This chain connects TRBV6-5 to TRBJ1-2, with TRBD1 as a possible D gene (6 bases). There are 16 residues in the CDR3. The germline V gene encodes CDR1 MNHEY and CDR2 SVGAGI. Trimming removed 3 bases at V and 2 bases at J, with 16 bases between. CDR3 sequence: CASSYLGGTSNYGYTF. The CDR3 nucleotides are TGTGCCAGCAGTTATCTAGGGGGAACTTCGAACTATGGCTACACCTTC.

The chain couples TRBV10-3 to TRBJ2-5, with 11 bases aligning to TRBD2. V lost 0 bases and J lost 10; bases outside the gene matches: 7. The CDR3 has 15 residues. The germline gives CDR1 ENHRY, CDR2 SYGVKD. CDR3 in amino acids: CAISESLAGAGDQYF. CDR3 DNA: TGTGCCATCAGTGAGTCACTAGCGGGGGCTGGGGACCAGTACTTC.

This clone came up once. The chain joins TRBV4-2 to TRBJ2-6, with TRBD1 matching 7 bases. Trimming removed 3 bases from V and 0 bases from J; junction bases left unmatched: 8. The CDR3 has 18 residues. Germline loops: CDR1 LGHNA, CDR2 YNFKEQ. Here the CDR3 reads CASSQDRTGTSGANVLTF. CDR3 nucleotide sequence: TGTGCCAGCAGCCAGGATCGGACAGGCACCTCTGGGGCCAACGTCCTGACTTTC.

The J gene is TRBJ1-2, the V gene TRBV19; D not certain. Trimming cost V 3 bases and J 4 bases, with 9 bases left between them. The V gene's germline CDR1 is LNHDA and CDR2 SQIVND (reference sequence). The CDR3 sequence is 13 residues long. CDR3 coding DNA: TGTGCCAGTAGTATGAGGAGAGCCTATGGCTACACCTTC. Translation gives CASSMRRAYGYTF.

This chain joins TRBV27 and TRBJ2-7; 7 positions match TRBD1. This CDR3 has 14 amino acids. V lost 6 bases to trimming and J lost 6 bases; unmatched junction nucleotides: 11. Per the germline V gene, CDR1 is MNHEY and CDR2 is SMNVEV (reference sequence). CDR3 in amino acids: CASRTLTGQGEQYF. CDR3 bases: TGTGCCAGCAGAACATTGACAGGGCAGGGCGAGCAGTACTTC.

This clone has more than one count but fewer than ten. The J gene is TRBJ1-2, the V gene TRBV7-3, with 8 bases matching TRBD1. Unmatched junction bases numbered 9, after V lost 2 bases and J lost 7 bases. The CDR3 is 15 residues long. Germline CDR1 reads SGHTA; CDR2 reads FQGTGA. Written as DNA, the CDR3 is TGTGCCAGCAGCTTACTAGGGCAGGGGGCAAGTGGCTACACCTTC. This gives the protein CASSLLGQGASGYTF.

This chain connects TRBV5-6 to TRBJ2-3, with 8 bases identical to TRBD2. The V segment lost 2 bases and the J segment 0 bases; nucleotides outside the gene matches: 5. The germline V gene has CDR1 SGHDT and CDR2 YYEEEE. CDR3 size: 16 residues. The CDR3 sequence is CASSFRGGGSTDTQYF. Written as DNA, the CDR3 is TGTGCCAGCAGCTTCCGGGGGGGCGGTAGCACAGATACGCAGTATTTT.